This T cell receptor beta chain originates from a study of regulatory T cells in long-lasting Graves disease. Study observations and caveats: Persistent disease was associated with favored TRBV28 usage and with favored use of TRBJ1-2 and TRBJ2-5.

Through Arm-PCR of CDR3 regions and iRepertoire HTBI primers, TCR beta libraries were built. TCRdb passed the multiplex PCR reads through MiXCR, listing each CDR3 protein once. This repertoire shows approximately 400,000 distinct CDR3 sequences, just under 15% found once; its top ten account for 16%. Time point defined: newly diagnosed GD, antithyroid drugs for less than 3 months. The authors made the TCR library using RNA they extracted from PBMCs. This clonotype was counted many times. The antigen remains undetermined. This CDR3 has 16 amino acids. Germline CDR1 is MNHEY and CDR2 is SVGAGI. V dropped 0 bases and J dropped 1 base, with 12 bases sitting between them. The sample also formed part of further work on T cells in Graves' hyperthyroidism and ophthalmopathy. That study adds: Researchers report that a 13 V-J model separated ophthalmopathy from stable hyperthyroidism.

The chain carries TRBV6-5 and TRBJ1-1; D remains unclear. This TCR was recovered from a woman under 40 with Graves disease. The sample was peripheral blood mononuclear cells (PBMCs), taken at new diagnosis, from a patient treated with antithyroid drugs. CDR3 in amino acids: CASSYSTPGSNTEAFF. The CDR3 DNA reads TGTGCCAGCAGTTACTCGACCCCGGGATCGAACACTGAAGCTTTCTTT.